This is a list of T cell receptor beta chains from one sample in a study of blood T cell repertoires in COVID-19. Sequencing used immunoSEQ multiplex PCR; TCRdb keeps in-frame clones, though not all of them. The table records 140,000 or so clones, 88% of them present only once. The specimen was peripheral blood. These receptors all come from a woman between 50 and 59 years old with acute or convalescent COVID-19. Each CDR3 is given with its conserved first and last residue. The order of the fields is V gene, D gene, CDR3 protein. The D gene is left open where the match is weak.

TRBV18,TRBD1,CASSPPDTGGNQPQHF
TRBV7-2,NA,CASSPQIGDPEKLFF
TRBV6-6,TRBD1,CASSNGQGGSPLHF
TRBV2,NA,CASTGEGYEQYF
TRBV4-2,NA,CASSYNRGNEQFF
TRBV18,NA,CASSPWQGTGELFF
TRBV3-1/TRBV3-2,NA,CASSSRQYTGELFF
TRBV5-4,TRBD1,CASSFQGGSGYTF
TRBV7-6,TRBD2,CASSLVPSGGQETQYF
TRBV6-4,NA,CASSEGGETITDTQYF
TRBV6-5,TRBD1,CASSQGADGYTF
TRBV19,TRBD2,CASTRGGSNGELFF
TRBV7-2,NA,CASSLGPGVSYGYTF
TRBV7-3,NA,CASSPRDGSSYNEQFF
TRBV5-1,NA,CASSLAAGSYNEQFF